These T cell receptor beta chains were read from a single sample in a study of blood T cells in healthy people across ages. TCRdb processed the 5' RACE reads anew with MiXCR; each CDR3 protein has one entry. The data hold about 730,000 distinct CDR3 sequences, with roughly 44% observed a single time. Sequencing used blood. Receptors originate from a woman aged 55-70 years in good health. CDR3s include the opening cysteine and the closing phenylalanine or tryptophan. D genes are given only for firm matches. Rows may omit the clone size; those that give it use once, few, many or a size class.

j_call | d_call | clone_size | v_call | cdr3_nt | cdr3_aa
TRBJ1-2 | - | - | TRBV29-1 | TGCAGCGTTGAAAGCGGGCCTGGTGGCTACACCTTC | CSVESGPGGYTF
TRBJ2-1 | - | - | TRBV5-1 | TGCGCCAGCAGCCCAGGACGTCTCGTGGTCAATGAGCAGTTCTTC | CASSPGRLVVNEQFF
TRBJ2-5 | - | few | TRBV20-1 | TGCAGTGCTAAATACCAAGGAGGGCAGTACTTC | CSAKYQGGQYF
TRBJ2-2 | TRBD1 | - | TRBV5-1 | TGCGCCAGCAGCTTGGGCCAGGGGGTCGGCGGGGAGCTGTTTTTT | CASSLGQGVGGELFF
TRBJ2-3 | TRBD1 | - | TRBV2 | TGTGTCAGCCCGAGAAAACAGGGGGTCCTCACAGATACGCAGTATTTT | CVSPRKQGVLTDTQYF
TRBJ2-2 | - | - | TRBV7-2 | TGTGCCAGCAGCTTGGGACTCCTGACGAACACCGGGGAGCTGTTTTTT | CASSLGLLTNTGELFF
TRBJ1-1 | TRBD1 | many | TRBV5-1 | TGCGCCAGCAGCTTAGACAGGGACACTGAAGCTTTCTTT | CASSLDRDTEAFF
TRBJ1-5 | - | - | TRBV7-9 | TGTGCCAGCAGCTTAGCAGGGATGGAGCAGCCCCAGCATTTT | CASSLAGMEQPQHF
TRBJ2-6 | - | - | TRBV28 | TGTGCCAGCATCAGAGGGGATTGGGACGTCCTGACTTTC | CASIRGDWDVLTF
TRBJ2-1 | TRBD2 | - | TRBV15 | TGTGCCACCAGCAGAGAGAGAGCGGGAGTTATTAATGAGCAGTTCTTC | CATSRERAGVINEQFF
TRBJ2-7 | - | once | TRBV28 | TGTGCCAGCAGTTTAGTTGGGACACCTGGCGTCGAGCAGTACTTC | CASSLVGTPGVEQYF
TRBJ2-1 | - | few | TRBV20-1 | TGCAGTGCTCTGGGGTTTCTCGCCCAGGGATACAATGAGCAGTTCTTC | CSALGFLAQGYNEQFF
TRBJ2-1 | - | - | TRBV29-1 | TGCAGCGCCTCCGCCCGCTCCTACAATGAGCAGTTCTTC | CSASARSYNEQFF
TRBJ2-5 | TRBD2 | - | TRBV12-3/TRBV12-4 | TGTGCCAGCAGTCCTAGCGGGGGGGCGAAGGAGACCCAGTACTTC | CASSPSGGAKETQYF
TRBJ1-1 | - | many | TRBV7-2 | TGTGCCAGCAGCCCAAGGGAACAAGGAAAAGCTTTCTTT | CASSPREQGKAFF
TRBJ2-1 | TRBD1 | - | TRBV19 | TGTGCCAGTAGTATATCCACGGACAGGGTCAATGAGCAGTTCTTC | CASSISTDRVNEQFF
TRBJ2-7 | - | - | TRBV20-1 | TGCAGTGCCAGGACGGCTCCAAGCTCCTACGAGCAGTACTTC | CSARTAPSSYEQYF
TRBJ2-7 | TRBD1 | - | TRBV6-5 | TGTGCCAGCAGTTACTCGACAGGGGTGACCTCCTACGAGCAGTACTTC | CASSYSTGVTSYEQYF
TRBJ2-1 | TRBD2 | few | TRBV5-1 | TGCGCCAGCAGCTTGGCCGCTAGCGGGAGGGGCAATGAGCAGTTCTTC | CASSLAASGRGNEQFF
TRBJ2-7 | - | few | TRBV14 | TGTGCCAGCAGCCAAGATCTATTGAGACAAAACTACGAGCAGTACTTC | CASSQDLLRQNYEQYF
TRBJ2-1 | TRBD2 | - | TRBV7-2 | TGTGCCAGCAGTTTGGCAGCGGGGGATTACAATGGGCAGTTCTTC | CASSLAAGDYNGQFF
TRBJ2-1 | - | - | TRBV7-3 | TGTGCCAGCAGCTTGGCGGAAACCAATGAGCAGTTCTTC | CASSLAETNEQFF